The clone carrying this T cell receptor beta chain was observed a handful of times. The antigen remains undetermined. TCR libraries were built in bulk with a published protocol and specific TCR primers. Each CDR3 protein is one row after TCRdb ran MiXCR on the PCR reads. The sample shows over 600,000 distinct CDR3 sequences, about 20% of them seen only once. This CDR3 comprises 19 residues. Germline values: CDR1 MNHEY, CDR2 SVGEGT. The ends lost 2 bases at V and 2 bases at J; junction bases unmatched: 6. This record belongs to a study of molecular identifiers for immune sequencing clone quantification. Looking at the study overall: Four of five RNA aliquots from about 19,000 or 110,000 naive CD8 T cells were sequenced.

Study-level results: Over 98% of CMV-specific effector molecules, but under 1% of naive ones, were in clones above 20 copies.

This sequence was found in a human donor in good health. Some libraries in this study had Jurkat cell RNA spiked in. The genes are TRBV6-2 or TRBV6-3 and TRBJ2-2, with TRBD2 identical over 15 bases. Input material: naive CD8+ T cells from blood, with Jurkat cell RNA spiked in. Subset noted: FACS-sorted CD8+CD4-CCR7+CD45RA+ naive T cells. CDR3 amino acids: CASSYGLAGGRVNTGELFF. Here the CDR3 DNA reads TGTGCCAGCAGTTACGGACTAGCGGGAGGGCGGGTAAACACCGGGGAGCTGTTTTTT.